This is a list of T cell receptor beta chains from one sample in a study of cytomegalovirus exposure and HLA in healthy donors. TCRdb's copy holds only in-frame clones and misses some; the assay was immunoSEQ multiplex PCR. The table lists 150,000 or so clones, around nine tenths of them singletons. The sequenced material came from PBMCs. The receptor source for this set is a woman aged 30 to 39 in good health and CMV-seronegative. Both conserved end residues are trimmed from each CDR3. Fields, in order: V gene, CDR3 length, J gene, CDR3 protein.

v_call: TRBV4-2; cdr3_length: 13; j_call: TRBJ2-7; cdr3_aa: ASSQDWDSTYEQY
v_call: TRBV11-2; cdr3_length: 12; j_call: TRBJ1-5; cdr3_aa: ASSLNRVGEPQH
v_call: TRBV6-1; cdr3_length: 13; j_call: TRBJ2-7; cdr3_aa: ASSELGQVSYEQY
v_call: TRBV15; cdr3_length: 13; j_call: TRBJ1-2; cdr3_aa: ATSRDRSRLSGYT
v_call: TRBV5-1; cdr3_length: 13; j_call: TRBJ1-1; cdr3_aa: ASSSGDRENTEAF
v_call: TRBV18; cdr3_length: 14; j_call: TRBJ2-7; cdr3_aa: ASSPTTGTSVYEQY
v_call: TRBV29-1; cdr3_length: 10; j_call: TRBJ2-1; cdr3_aa: SVEGVNNEQF
v_call: TRBV6-5; cdr3_length: 11; j_call: TRBJ1-1; cdr3_aa: ASSPQEYTEAF
v_call: TRBV5-8; cdr3_length: 11; j_call: TRBJ2-1; cdr3_aa: ASSLDSYNEQF
v_call: TRBV2; cdr3_length: 10; j_call: TRBJ1-5; cdr3_aa: ASSPTDQPQH
v_call: TRBV4-1; cdr3_length: 14; j_call: TRBJ2-1; cdr3_aa: ASSQDQAQGGNEQF
v_call: TRBV7-2; cdr3_length: 13; j_call: TRBJ2-3; cdr3_aa: ASSSGTGGTDTQY
v_call: TRBV5-1; cdr3_length: 12; j_call: TRBJ2-4; cdr3_aa: ASSLDRGVNIQY
v_call: TRBV6-1; cdr3_length: 10; j_call: TRBJ1-1; cdr3_aa: ASSQVRGAAF
v_call: TRBV7-9; cdr3_length: 16; j_call: TRBJ1-4; cdr3_aa: ASSLFVGGPGANEKLF
v_call: TRBV5-1; cdr3_length: 14; j_call: TRBJ1-1; cdr3_aa: ASSLARTGGNTEAF
v_call: TRBV15; cdr3_length: 13; j_call: TRBJ2-6; cdr3_aa: ATSRDNSGANVLT
v_call: TRBV6-5; cdr3_length: 13; j_call: TRBJ1-5; cdr3_aa: ASSRDRVFIQPQH
v_call: TRBV19; cdr3_length: 13; j_call: TRBJ1-1; cdr3_aa: ASTLGMVGTYEAF
v_call: TRBV15; cdr3_length: 12; j_call: TRBJ1-5; cdr3_aa: ATREGGRSQPQH
v_call: TRBV13; cdr3_length: 13; j_call: TRBJ2-5; cdr3_aa: ASSHSGGADETQY
v_call: TRBV2; cdr3_length: 9; j_call: TRBJ1-2; cdr3_aa: ARPDSYGYT
v_call: TRBV6-5; cdr3_length: 12; j_call: TRBJ1-5; cdr3_aa: ASFRDSENQPQH
v_call: TRBV27; cdr3_length: 17; j_call: TRBJ2-3; cdr3_aa: ASSSRDRGRTGATDTQY
v_call: TRBV28; cdr3_length: 15; j_call: TRBJ2-5; cdr3_aa: ASSPRQGASWGETQY
v_call: TRBV5-1; cdr3_length: 12; j_call: TRBJ1-2; cdr3_aa: ASSLERAGVGYT
v_call: TRBV2; cdr3_length: 12; j_call: TRBJ1-1; cdr3_aa: ASRWTGMNTEAF
v_call: TRBV9; cdr3_length: 15; j_call: TRBJ1-1; cdr3_aa: ASSVLGRGGEFAEAF
v_call: TRBV27; cdr3_length: 13; j_call: TRBJ2-1; cdr3_aa: ASSLRGGGYNEQF
v_call: TRBV5-6; cdr3_length: 13; j_call: TRBJ2-2; cdr3_aa: ASSSVRANTGELF
v_call: TRBV7-8; cdr3_length: 12; j_call: TRBJ1-5; cdr3_aa: ASRTGTANQPQH
v_call: TRBV6-6; cdr3_length: 12; j_call: TRBJ1-1; cdr3_aa: ASRADRLNTEAF
v_call: TRBV7-9; cdr3_length: 13; j_call: TRBJ2-1; cdr3_aa: ASSSEFTGLNEQF
v_call: TRBV18; cdr3_length: 10; j_call: TRBJ1-6; cdr3_aa: ASSPPGSPLH
v_call: TRBV30; cdr3_length: 12; j_call: TRBJ1-4; cdr3_aa: AWSGQGLREKLF
v_call: TRBV2; cdr3_length: 12; j_call: TRBJ1-4; cdr3_aa: ASSENDRGEKLF
v_call: TRBV6-5; cdr3_length: 12; j_call: TRBJ1-4; cdr3_aa: ASSYAAEDEKLF
v_call: TRBV5-1; cdr3_length: 12; j_call: TRBJ1-6; cdr3_aa: ASSPGQGNSPLH
v_call: TRBV2; cdr3_length: 12; j_call: TRBJ1-2; cdr3_aa: ASITSDSNYGYT
v_call: TRBV27; cdr3_length: 15; j_call: TRBJ2-7; cdr3_aa: ASSLSPTRQGAYEQY
v_call: TRBV6-6; cdr3_length: 12; j_call: TRBJ2-5; cdr3_aa: ASSWGGLEETQY
v_call: TRBV6-1; cdr3_length: 12; j_call: TRBJ1-4; cdr3_aa: ASRLAGTNEKLF
v_call: TRBV27; cdr3_length: 14; j_call: TRBJ2-5; cdr3_aa: ASRSTGLAGPETQY
v_call: TRBV15; cdr3_length: 14; j_call: TRBJ2-5; cdr3_aa: ATSRQRTGYQETQY
v_call: TRBV7-9; cdr3_length: 13; j_call: TRBJ1-1; cdr3_aa: ASSPQNRKNTEAF